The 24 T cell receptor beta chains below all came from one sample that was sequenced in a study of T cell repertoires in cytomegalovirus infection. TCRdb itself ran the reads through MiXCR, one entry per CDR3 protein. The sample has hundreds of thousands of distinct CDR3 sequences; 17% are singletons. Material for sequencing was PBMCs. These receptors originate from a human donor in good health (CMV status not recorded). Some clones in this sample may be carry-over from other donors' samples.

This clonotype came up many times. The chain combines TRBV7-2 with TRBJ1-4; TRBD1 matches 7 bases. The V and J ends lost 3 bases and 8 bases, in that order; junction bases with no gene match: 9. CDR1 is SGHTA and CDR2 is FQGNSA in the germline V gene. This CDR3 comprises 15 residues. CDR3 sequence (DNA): TGTGCCAGCAGCTTCCTTACAGGGGTAGGCGAAAAACTGTTTTTT. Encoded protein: CASSFLTGVGEKLFF. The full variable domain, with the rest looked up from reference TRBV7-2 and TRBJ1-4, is GAGVSQSPSNKVTEKGKDVELRCDPISGHTALYWYRQSLGQGLEFLIYFQGNSAPDKSGLPSDRFSAERTGGSVSTLTIQRTQQEDSAVYLCASSFLTGVGEKLFFGSGTQLSVL.

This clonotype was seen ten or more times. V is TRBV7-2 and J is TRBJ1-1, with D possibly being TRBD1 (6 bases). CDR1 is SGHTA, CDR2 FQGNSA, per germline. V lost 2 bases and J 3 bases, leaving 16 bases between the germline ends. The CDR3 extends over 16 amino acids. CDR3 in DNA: TGTGCCAGCAGCTTAAATCTCCGTCAGGGGTACACTGAAGCTTTCTTT. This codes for CASSLNLRQGYTEAFF.

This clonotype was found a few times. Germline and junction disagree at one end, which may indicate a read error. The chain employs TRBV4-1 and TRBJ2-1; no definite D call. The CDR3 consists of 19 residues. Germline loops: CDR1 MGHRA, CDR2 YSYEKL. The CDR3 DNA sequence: TGTGCCAGCAGCCAAGATGTACTCAGGCCCCCCGATATGGACAATGAGCAGTTCTTC. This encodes CASSQDVLRPPDMDNEQFF.

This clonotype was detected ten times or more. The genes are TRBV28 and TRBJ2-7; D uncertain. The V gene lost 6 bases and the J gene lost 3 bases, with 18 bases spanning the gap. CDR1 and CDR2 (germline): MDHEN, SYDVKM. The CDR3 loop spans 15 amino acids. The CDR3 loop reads CASRPTSTVVYEQYF. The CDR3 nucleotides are TGTGCCAGCAGGCCGACCTCGACCGTGGTCTACGAGCAGTACTTC.

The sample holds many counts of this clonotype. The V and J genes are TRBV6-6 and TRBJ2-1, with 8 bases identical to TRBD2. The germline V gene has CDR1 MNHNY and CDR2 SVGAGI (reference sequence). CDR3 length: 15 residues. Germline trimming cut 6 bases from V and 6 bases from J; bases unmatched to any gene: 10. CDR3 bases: TGTGCCAGCAGCCCACTCGGGGGGGCAGGCAATGAGCAGTTCTTC. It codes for CASSPLGGAGNEQFF.

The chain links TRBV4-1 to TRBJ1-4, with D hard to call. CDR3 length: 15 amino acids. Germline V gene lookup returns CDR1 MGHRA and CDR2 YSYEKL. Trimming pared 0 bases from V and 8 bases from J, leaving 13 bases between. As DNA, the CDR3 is TGCGCCAGCAGCCAAGAAGGTCAACTACTCGAAAAACTGTTTTTT. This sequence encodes CASSQEGQLLEKLFF.

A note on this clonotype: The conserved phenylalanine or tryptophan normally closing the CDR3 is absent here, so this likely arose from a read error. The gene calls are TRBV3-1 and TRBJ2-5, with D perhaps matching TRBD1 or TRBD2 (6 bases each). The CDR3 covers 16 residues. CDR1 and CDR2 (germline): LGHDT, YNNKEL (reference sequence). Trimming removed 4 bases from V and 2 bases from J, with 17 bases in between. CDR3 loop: CASSLGGAGQQETQYL. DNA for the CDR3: TGTGCCAGCAGCCTCGGAGGGGCGGGACAACAAGAGACCCAGTACTTA.

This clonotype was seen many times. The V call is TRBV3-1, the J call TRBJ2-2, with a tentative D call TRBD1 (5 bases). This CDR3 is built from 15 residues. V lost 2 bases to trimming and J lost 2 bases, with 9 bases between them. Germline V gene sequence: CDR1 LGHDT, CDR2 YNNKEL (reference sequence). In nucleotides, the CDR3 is TGTGCCAGCAGCCAAAGGACACTTAACACCGGGGAGCTGTTTTTT. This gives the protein CASSQRTLNTGELFF.

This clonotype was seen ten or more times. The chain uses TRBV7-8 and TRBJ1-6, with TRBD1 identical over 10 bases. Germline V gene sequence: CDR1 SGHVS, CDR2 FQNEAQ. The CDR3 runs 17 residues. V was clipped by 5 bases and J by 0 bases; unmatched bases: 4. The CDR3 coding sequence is TGTGCCAGCAGCCCACGGACAGGGGGCTCCTATAATTCACCCCTCCACTTT. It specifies CASSPRTGGSYNSPLHF.

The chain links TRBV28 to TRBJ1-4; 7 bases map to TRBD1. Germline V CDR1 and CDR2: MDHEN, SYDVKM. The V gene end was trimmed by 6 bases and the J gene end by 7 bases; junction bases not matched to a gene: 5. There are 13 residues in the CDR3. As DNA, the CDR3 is TGTGCCAGCAGGCAACAGGGGTCTGAAAAACTGTTTTTT. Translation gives CASRQQGSEKLFF.

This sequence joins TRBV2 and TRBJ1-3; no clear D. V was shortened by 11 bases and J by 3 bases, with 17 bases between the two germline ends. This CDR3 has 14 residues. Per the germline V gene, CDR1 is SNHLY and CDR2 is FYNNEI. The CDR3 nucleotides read TGTGCCGCCACCTTCGAGTTGCGTGGAAACACCATATATTTT. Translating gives CAATFELRGNTIYF.

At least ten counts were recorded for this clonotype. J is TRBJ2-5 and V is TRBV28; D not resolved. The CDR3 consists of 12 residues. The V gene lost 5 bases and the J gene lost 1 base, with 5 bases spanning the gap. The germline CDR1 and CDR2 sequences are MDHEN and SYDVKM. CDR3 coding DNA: TGTGCCAGCAGTGTGTCCCAAGAGACCCAGTACTTC. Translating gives CASSVSQETQYF.

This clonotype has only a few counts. The CDR3 spells CASSYVGEEEQFF. CDR3 in DNA: TGTGCCAGCAGTTACGTCGGGGAGGAAGAGCAGTTCTTC. This chain links TRBV6-2 or TRBV6-3 with TRBJ2-1; D possibly corresponds to TRBD2 (6 bases). The CDR3 is made up of 13 amino acids. Germline V lookup: CDR1 MNHEY, CDR2 SVGEGT. Trimming took off 2 bases at V and 10 bases at J, with 12 bases between the two ends.

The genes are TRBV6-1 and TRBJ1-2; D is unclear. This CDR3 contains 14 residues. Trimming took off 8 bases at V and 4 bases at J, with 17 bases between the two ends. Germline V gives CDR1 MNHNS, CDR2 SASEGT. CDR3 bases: TGTGCCAGCCGTTCGGTGGCCCAGAGCTATGGCTACACCTTC. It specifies CASRSVAQSYGYTF.

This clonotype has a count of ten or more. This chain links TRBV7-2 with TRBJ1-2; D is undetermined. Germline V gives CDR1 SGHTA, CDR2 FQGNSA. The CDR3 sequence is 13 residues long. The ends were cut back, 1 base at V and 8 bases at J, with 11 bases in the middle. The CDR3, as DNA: TGTGCCAGCAGCTTAGTGGGTAGCTCCGGCTACACCTTC. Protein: CASSLVGSSGYTF. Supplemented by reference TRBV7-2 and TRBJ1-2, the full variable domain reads GAGVSQSPSNKVTEKGKDVELRCDPISGHTALYWYRQSLGQGLEFLIYFQGNSAPDKSGLPSDRFSAERTGGSVSTLTIQRTQQEDSAVYLCASSLVGSSGYTFGSGTRLTVV.

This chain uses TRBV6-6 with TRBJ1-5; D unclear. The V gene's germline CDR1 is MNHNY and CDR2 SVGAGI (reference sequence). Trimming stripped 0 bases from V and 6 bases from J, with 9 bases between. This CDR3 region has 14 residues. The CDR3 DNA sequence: TGTGCCAGCAGTTACTCGGACCCCGGTCAGCCCCAGCATTTT. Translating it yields CASSYSDPGQPQHF.

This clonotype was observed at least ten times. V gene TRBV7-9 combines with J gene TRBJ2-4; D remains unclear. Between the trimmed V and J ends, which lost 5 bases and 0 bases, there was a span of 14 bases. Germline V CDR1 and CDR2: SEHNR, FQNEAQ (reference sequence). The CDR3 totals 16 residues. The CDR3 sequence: CASSPLVFLAKNIQYF. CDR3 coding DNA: TGTGCCAGCAGCCCTCTTGTCTTCCTAGCCAAAAACATTCAGTACTTC.

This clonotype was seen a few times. CDR3 in DNA: TGCGCCAGCAGCCAGGCTACAGGGTTACCCAACTATGGCTACACCTTC. This gives the protein CASSQATGLPNYGYTF. This chain links TRBV4-3 with TRBJ1-2, with D perhaps TRBD1 (6 bases). Germline loops: CDR1 LGHNA, CDR2 YSLEER. CDR3 size: 16 residues. Trimming removed 3 bases at V and 2 bases at J, with 16 bases between.

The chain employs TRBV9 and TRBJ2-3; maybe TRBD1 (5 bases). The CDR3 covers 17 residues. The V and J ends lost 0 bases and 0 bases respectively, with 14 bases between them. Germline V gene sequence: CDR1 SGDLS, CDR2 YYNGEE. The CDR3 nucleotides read TGTGCCAGCAGCGTAGCACAGGAGTTCCTGAGCACAGATACGCAGTATTTT. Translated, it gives CASSVAQEFLSTDTQYF.

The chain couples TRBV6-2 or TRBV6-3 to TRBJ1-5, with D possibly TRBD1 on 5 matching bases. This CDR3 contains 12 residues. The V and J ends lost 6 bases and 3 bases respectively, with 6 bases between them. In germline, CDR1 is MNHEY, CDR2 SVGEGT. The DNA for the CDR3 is TGTGCCAGCAGGGGACTCAATCAGCCCCAGCATTTT. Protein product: CASRGLNQPQHF.

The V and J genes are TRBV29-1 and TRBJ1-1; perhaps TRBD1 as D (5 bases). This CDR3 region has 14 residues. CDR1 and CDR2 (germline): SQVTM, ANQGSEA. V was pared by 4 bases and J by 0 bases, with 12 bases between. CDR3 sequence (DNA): TGCAGCGTTGTCAGGGACCACCTGAACACTGAAGCTTTCTTT. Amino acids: CSVVRDHLNTEAFF. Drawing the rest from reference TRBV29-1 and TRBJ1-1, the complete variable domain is SAVISQKPSRDICQRGTSLTIQCQVDSQVTMMFWYRQQPGQSLTLIATANQGSEATYESGFVIDKFPISRPNLTFSTLTVSNMSPEDSSIYLCSVVRDHLNTEAFFGQGTRLTVV.

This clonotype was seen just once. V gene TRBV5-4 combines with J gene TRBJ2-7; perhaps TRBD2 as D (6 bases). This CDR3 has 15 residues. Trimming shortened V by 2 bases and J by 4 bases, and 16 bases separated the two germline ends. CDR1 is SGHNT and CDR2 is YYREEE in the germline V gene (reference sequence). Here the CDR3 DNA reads TGTGCCAGCAGCTTCATGAACGGGGGTGCTTACGAGCAGTACTTC. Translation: CASSFMNGGAYEQYF.

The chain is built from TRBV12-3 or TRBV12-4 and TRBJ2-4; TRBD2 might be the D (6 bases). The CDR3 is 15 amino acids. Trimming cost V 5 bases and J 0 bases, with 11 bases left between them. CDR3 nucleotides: TGTGCCAGCAGTCCAACCGGGGGAGCCAAAAACATTCAGTACTTC. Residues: CASSPTGGAKNIQYF.

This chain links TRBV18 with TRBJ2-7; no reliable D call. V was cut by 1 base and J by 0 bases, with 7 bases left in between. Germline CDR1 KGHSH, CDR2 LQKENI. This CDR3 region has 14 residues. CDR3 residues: CASSPLPSSYEQYF. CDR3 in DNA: TGTGCCAGCTCACCACTCCCGAGCTCCTACGAGCAGTACTTC.